The subject of this entry is one T cell receptor beta chain. This clone was counted between two and nine times. There is no known antigen for this receptor. Base qualities are missing; no much larger clone stands one base away. Each collaborating institution followed its own protocols to collect whole blood in K2EDTA tubes. For TCRbeta analysis, collaborators shipped samples as frozen whole blood, isolated PBMCs, or DNA extracted from either of those sample types. TCRbeta CDR3 regions were amplified from genomic DNA by means of the immunoSEQ Assay, a bias-controlled multiplex PCR. Turning to the authors' computational methods: Within the assay, amplification of reference gene primers was used to estimate how many nucleated cells each sample contained. Sequence reads were collapsed and filtered to measure the absolute abundance of every unique TCRbeta CDR3 rearrangement. Productive Simpson clonality was computed per sample as the square root of Simpson's diversity index over productive rearrangements. Sourced from immuneACCESS, this table was stored by TCRdb with only in-frame sequences that have V and J called. A share of the clones is absent; for the studies checked, an unresolved V gene accounts for under half, and the remainder has no known explanation. The D gene and trimming were derived from the DNA, and the V and J assignments and clone size from that table. The sample yields around 200,000 clones; approximately 86% were counted once. 0.72% of the sample goes to the ten largest clones.

The record originates from a study of blood T cell repertoires in COVID-19 (TCRdb year 2020). Broadly, across the study: Collaborator samples came from the United States, Italy and Spain and covered acute and convalescent phases of COVID-19. The prospective study material was composed of cDNA or gDNA derived from T cells, B-cell-depleted T cells, or PBMCs. Deeply sampled blood TCRbeta repertoires from subjects exposed to, actively infected with, or recovered from COVID-19 were included in the dataset. A freely available public database, intended as a resource for researchers studying the immune response to SARS-CoV-2, is where the repertoires were released. The samples were drawn from two sources: the first 160 participants of the ongoing ImmuneRACE study, and some 1,300 subjects contributed by 6 global collaborators. A de-identified subject ID, COVID-19 status, age in years and sex were almost always included in the sample metadata. Where available, HLA class I and class II types were obtained from metadata supplied by the sample provider rather than from assay-based typing.

The investigation overall reported the following: The quantity of clinical and demographic metadata differed by source and by participant and was supplied without curation.

The CDR3, cysteine through phenylalanine, is 10 amino acids long. This entry keeps only the CDR3 DNA: 30 bases, framed from base 1. In the germline V gene (reference sequence), CDR1 corresponds to GTSNPN and CDR2 to SVGIG. The germline ends are 10 bases apart after V is trimmed by 7 bases and J by 7 bases. The sequence joins TRBV30 to TRBJ1-2, with no D gene named confidently. Material for sequencing was peripheral blood. This receptor was obtained from a man in his forties with acute or convalescent COVID-19. The DNA reads TGTGCCTTTAATCCGGGTGGCTACACCTTC. The resulting protein is CAFNPGGYTF. The reference TRBV30 and TRBJ1-2 proteins fill in what lies around the CDR3, so the full variable domain reads SQTIHQWPATLVQPVGSPLSLECTVEGTSNPNLYWYRQAAGRGLQLLFYSVGIGQISSEVPQNLSASRPQDRQFILSSKKLLLSDSGFYLCAFNPGGYTFGSGTRLTVV.